This T cell receptor (beta chain) was profiled in a study of shared clonotypes between healthy human individuals (dated by TCRdb to 2020 to 2021). Study-level background: The cohort included three men and a couple of women between 18 and 49 years of age. For each donor, three plates each were used for CD4 naive and CD4 memory, two plates were used for CD8 naive, and one plate was used for CD8 memory. To estimate repertoire size and how much clonotypes are shared between individuals, the study performed deep sequencing of blood TCR repertoires from roughly five healthy adults. Different laboratories and diverse techniques were used to prepare libraries and sequence TCR repertoires, to increase sequencing depth and limit assay-specific biases. Each donor's leukapheresis produced roughly between roughly 0.85 and 10 billion PBMCs. What the authors observed across the whole study: Estimated clonotype richness was generally larger for naive than for memory subsets. Sharing across a few donors was observed for around 5% of naive CD4, under 4% of naive CD8, 2% to 2.5% of memory CD4, and around 0.42% of memory CD8 clonotypes. Pairwise subsampling led to the expectation that sequencing depth would affect the degree of clonotype sharing among donors. Sampling was restricted to blood, and TCR repertoires in tissue are likely to differ from TCR repertoires in blood. Higher generation probabilities were observed for clonotypes shared by all four sorted-subset donors than for non-shared clonotypes. Incomplete sequencing was indicated by rarefaction of sorted-subset datasets, despite the large sequencing depth. Because the study included a small number of donors, the genetic and exposure-history diversity represented was limited.

Of note for this clone: It lacks a known antigen. No base-level quality is on record; no much larger clone is a single base apart.

For CDR1 and CDR2, the germline V gene (reference sequence) lists MNHEY and SMNVEV. The germline V end is reduced by 3 bases and the J end by 5 bases; junction bases left unmatched: 10. The CDR3 numbers 16 residues from cysteine through phenylalanine. The CDR3 DNA has 48 bases and is translated from base 1. Using the deep immunoSEQ assay, TCR CDR3 regions were amplified from genomic DNA by multiplex PCR. For each cell subset, the extracted genomic DNA was distributed evenly across all wells of several immunoSEQ 96-well plates, and each plate served as one replicate. For sorted subsets, about 200 ng genomic DNA, equal to tens of thousands of T cell genomes, was loaded into each replicate PCR. Purified libraries were quantified with a Qubit 3.0 fluorometer, sized on a Bioanalyzer 2100, and re-quantified with the KAPA Library Quantification kit. A separate single-read 150-cycle Illumina NextSeq 550 flow cell was used to sequence each immunoSEQ 96-well plate. The original pipeline was this. Because the immunoSEQ output held only junctional sequences and lacked quality scores, the filtering could not match the filtering applied to full-length reads. To assign V/J genes and CDR3, sequences were annotated against IMGT germline references using PyIR, a Python wrapper for IgBLAST v1.9. Any read was removed if the V/J assignment was weak (E-value above 1e-6), the CDR3 was missing, or the read contained stop codons, out-of-frame junctions, or ambiguous translated residues. V3J clonotypes were defined as sequences sharing an identical inferred V gene, J gene, and CDR3 amino acid sequence. Percentage overlap between repertoires was computed as shared unique clonotypes divided by the size of the smaller repertoire. RTK rarefaction, the Chao1 estimator, and Recon v2.1 estimates of unobserved clonotypes were used to assess repertoire richness. Generation probabilities for all TCRbeta clonotypes obtained by the gDNA method from four donors were computed using OLGA. As stored in TCRdb, this immuneACCESS dataset retains in-frame rearrangements with V and J assigned. A fraction of the clones does not appear; measured against another copy, unresolved V genes explain less than half of the discrepancy, and the remainder lacks a known reason. The V and J calls and clone size come from that table; D and trimming were worked out from the DNA. The sample table holds roughly 2.1 million clones, of which roughly 91% were seen once. Under 2% of the sample is in the top ten clones.

For the CD8 naive samples, CD45RO-negative cells were positively selected for CCR7, yielding a CD45RA+CCR7+ population from which TemRA cells were excluded. The donors were healthy, HIV-negative adults with no recently reported acute infections or vaccinations. All donors were Caucasian adults living in Nashville, Tennessee, USA. After blood collection by leukapheresis, PBMCs were isolated using Ficoll-Histopaque density gradient centrifugation and then cryopreserved in the vapor phase of liquid nitrogen. Purity and quantity of every magnetically sorted T cell population were checked by analytical flow cytometry. Genomic DNA was isolated from every sorted fraction and measured by UV absorbance on a Nanodrop 2000c.

This clonotype was sampled from a man aged 18 to 35 in good health. Some clones in this sample may be carry-over from other donors' samples. The specimen was naive CD8+ T cells from PBMCs. Explained via the paper, the cell subset or site label denotes: CD45RA+CCR7+. The chain is made from TRBV27 and TRBJ2-5, and 9 bases in between align with TRBD2. The nucleotides read TGTGCCAGCAGTTTCTCGCGGGAGGGCCCCAGGGAGACCCAGTACTTC. The resulting protein is CASSFSREGPRETQYF.